Below, 9 T cell receptor beta chains from the same sample are listed, as sequenced in a study of T cells in Graves' hyperthyroidism and ophthalmopathy. It was RNA transcripts that yielded the amplified TCR beta CDR3 regions. In the first-round RT-PCR of the TCR CDR3, the HTBI primer set was used. A single record per CDR3 protein comes from TCRdb applying MiXCR to the multiplex PCR reads. This table has hundreds of thousands of distinct CDR3 sequences, 40% to 55% appearing once. Material for sequencing was peripheral blood or thyroid tissue (not recorded which). The source is an adult man with Graves' disease, either hyperthyroidism or ophthalmopathy (not recorded which).

With regard to this clonotype: The junction departs from the called germline gene at one end, perhaps through a read error. The chain uses TRBV19 and TRBJ1-4, with D perhaps TRBD1 (5 bases). CDR1 is LNHDA and CDR2 is SQIVND in the germline V gene (reference sequence). This CDR3 contains 12 residues. CDR3 region: CASRGSNEKLFF. As DNA, the CDR3 is TGTGCTAGTAGGGGAAGTAATGAAAAACTGTTTTTT.

This clonotype has a count of ten or more. The chain has TRBV29-1 and TRBJ2-7, with 7 bases lining up with TRBD1. The CDR3 length is 13 residues. V trimming: 3 bases; J trimming: 4 bases; junction bases outside the gene matches: 6. The V gene's germline CDR1 is SQVTM and CDR2 ANQGSEA. The CDR3 protein is CSVEHRGRYEQYF. CDR3 DNA: TGCAGCGTTGAGCATAGGGGGCGGTACGAGCAGTACTTC.

The chain couples TRBV15 to TRBJ1-5; unclear D gene. The length of the CDR3 is 12 residues. The V gene's germline CDR1 is LNHNV and CDR2 YYDKDF (reference sequence). V was trimmed by 0 bases and J by 11 bases, leaving 8 bases between them. The CDR3 loop reads CATSRDTETQHF. In nucleotides, the CDR3 is TGTGCCACCAGCAGAGATACCGAGACCCAGCATTTT. The variable domain in full, with the rest retrieved from reference TRBV15 and TRBJ1-5, is DAMVIQNPRYQVTQFGKPVTLSCSQTLNHNVMYWYQQKSSQAPKLLFHYYDKDFNNEADTPDNFQSRRPNTSFCFLDIRSPGLGDTAMYLCATSRDTETQHFGDGTRLSIL.

The V call is TRBV29-1, the J call TRBJ1-1; possibly TRBD1 for D (5 bases). V was pared by 7 bases and J by 10 bases, with 10 bases between. The germline gives CDR1 SQVTM, CDR2 ANQGSEA. There are 9 residues in the CDR3. The CDR3 protein is CSGGVGAFF. CDR3 nucleotides: TGCAGCGGGGGGGTAGGAGCTTTCTTT.

This clonotype was seen at least ten times. V gene TRBV7-2 combines with J gene TRBJ1-4; D is unclear. The germline V gene has CDR1 SGHTA and CDR2 FQGNSA. With 6 bases removed from V and 8 bases from J, the gap between germline ends came to 16 bases. CDR3 length: 14 residues. The CDR3 DNA reads TGTGCCAGCAGAGAAAGGTACCAAAAAGAAAAACTGTTTTTT. Encoded protein: CASRERYQKEKLFF.

A remark on this clonotype: At one end the junction does not follow the germline gene, possibly because of a read error. The CDR3 is CASSQDLRTFSGAANYEQYF. CDR3 bases: TGCGCCAGCAGCCAGGACCTCAGGACCTTTAGCGGGGCGGCCAACTACGAGCAGTACTTC. This chain uses TRBV7-8 with TRBJ2-7, with 8 bases fitting TRBD2. The germline CDR1 and CDR2 sequences are SGHVS and FQNEAQ. This CDR3 is 20 amino acids long.

The chain couples TRBV12-5 to TRBJ2-5; D is possibly TRBD2 (5 bases). Germline lookup yields CDR1 LGHNT and CDR2 FRNRAP. The CDR3 is 15 amino acids. Between the trimmed V and J ends, which lost 2 bases and 2 bases, there was a span of 12 bases. The DNA for the CDR3 is TGTGCTAGTGGTTTGCAACGGGGAGAGCAAGAGACCCAGTACTTC. This gives the protein CASGLQRGEQETQYF.

In its sample, this clonotype was seen a few times. The chain combines TRBV20-1 with TRBJ2-7; 10 nucleotides match TRBD1. With 5 bases clipped from V and 5 bases from J, the junction kept 12 bases outside the gene matches. Germline values: CDR1 DFQATT, CDR2 SNEGSKA (reference sequence). CDR3 length equals 15 residues. CDR3 DNA: TGCAGTGCTGATGATGGGGGGACAGGGGTGGACGAGCAGTACTTC. Protein: CSADDGGTGVDEQYF.

This chain uses TRBV9 with TRBJ1-1; the D is unclear. Germline V lookup: CDR1 SGDLS, CDR2 YYNGEE. This CDR3 comprises 12 residues. Trimming shortened V by 0 bases and J by 5 bases, and 5 bases separated the two germline ends. CDR3 loop: CASSVGRTEAFF. CDR3 DNA sequence: TGTGCCAGCAGCGTAGGGAGAACTGAAGCTTTCTTT.